This T cell receptor beta chain was retrieved from a study of blood T cells in healthy people across ages. The authors ran a second PCR of 7 to 11 cycles using a sample-barcoded 5' primer and a J-beta primer mix. Sequencing of every sample gave 3 million or more CDR3-containing paired-end reads. TCRdb called the 5' RACE reads again in MiXCR, with one record for every CDR3 protein. Of around 940,000 distinct CDR3 sequences in the sample, around 54% were seen once. This CDR3 spans 14 amino acids. Germline lookup yields CDR1 DFQATT and CDR2 SNEGSKA (reference sequence). Trimming took 1 base from V and 0 from J, leaving 6 bases between them. Aged about 6 to 95, donors were systemically healthy Caucasians from Russia.

This receptor was taken from a woman aged 55 to 70 in good health. The V gene is TRBV20-1, the J gene TRBJ1-4, with D unresolved. The sequenced sample was blood. As DNA, the CDR3 is TGCAGTGCTAGAGTCCACCCAACTAATGAAAAACTGTTTTTT. Residues: CSARVHPTNEKLFF.